A selection of T cell receptor beta chains follows, all from one sample in a study of response to subunit inactivated influenza vaccine. A single record per CDR3 protein comes from TCRdb applying MiXCR to the RT-PCR reads. The data contain some 520,000 distinct CDR3 sequences, 16% of them singletons. The sequencing used CD4+ T cells sorted from PBMCs, collected less than 30 months after vaccination. These receptors came from a man aged 50 to 75 who received an inactivated influenza vaccine. CDR3s include the opening cysteine and the closing phenylalanine or tryptophan. D genes are given only for firm matches. The size entry is marked missing in some rows and otherwise reads once, few, many or a size class.

d_call	v_call	j_call	clone_size	cdr3_aa	cdr3_nt
-	TRBV6-1	TRBJ2-7	few	CASSPGQYRREQYF	TGTGCCAGCAGTCCTGGACAGTACCGCAGGGAGCAGTACTTC
TRBD1	TRBV10-3	TRBJ2-7	few	CATGTVHYEQYF	TGTGCCACGGGGACAGTACACTACGAGCAGTACTTC
-	TRBV29-1	TRBJ2-2	-	CSVGRDGTGELFF	TGCAGCGTTGGCAGGGATGGAACCGGGGAGCTGTTTTTT
TRBD2	TRBV20-1	TRBJ2-5	few	CSARTPGDSSGSEETQYF	TGCAGTGCTAGGACCCCCGGGGATAGTAGCGGGAGTGAGGAGACCCAGTACTTC
-	TRBV20-1	TRBJ2-3	-	CSASGRRDTDTQYF	TGCAGTGCTAGTGGGAGGCGGGACACAGATACGCAGTATTTT
-	TRBV20-1	TRBJ1-1	-	CSAGVRGRTEAFF	TGCAGTGCGGGAGTGAGGGGAAGGACTGAAGCTTTCTTT
TRBD1	TRBV6-2/TRBV6-3	TRBJ2-4	few	CASTPQGAKGNIQYF	TGTGCCAGCACCCCCCAGGGGGCGAAGGGAAACATTCAGTACTTC
-	TRBV2	TRBJ2-7	-	CASSEDNEQYF	TGTGCCAGCAGTGAAGACAACGAGCAGTACTTC
TRBD2	TRBV3-1	TRBJ2-5	few	CASSLGRVRETQYF	TGTGCCAGCAGCCTGGGGAGGGTGCGAGAGACCCAGTACTTC
TRBD1	TRBV11-2	TRBJ2-3	-	CASSSYRGPTDTQYF	TGTGCCAGCAGCTCGTACAGGGGACCCACAGATACGCAGTATTTT
TRBD1	TRBV6-2/TRBV6-3	TRBJ2-4	many	CASRGQGDYSTKNIQYF	TGTGCCAGCAGAGGACAGGGGGATTATTCGACCAAAAACATTCAGTACTTC
TRBD1	TRBV6-5	TRBJ2-3	many	CASSYIPGTGGADTQYF	TGTGCCAGCAGTTACATCCCCGGGACAGGGGGCGCAGATACGCAGTATTTT
-	TRBV14	TRBJ1-2	many	CASSQGAGRYGYTF	TGTGCCAGCAGCCAAGGGGCAGGAAGATATGGCTACACCTTC
TRBD2	TRBV5-5	TRBJ2-1	-	CASSLFPLAGGFEQFF	TGTGCCAGCAGCTTGTTCCCGCTAGCGGGAGGGTTTGAGCAGTTCTTC
-	TRBV20-1	TRBJ2-7	few	CSARLGNYEQYF	TGCAGTGCTAGACTAGGTAACTACGAGCAGTACTTC
TRBD2	TRBV7-2	TRBJ2-4	-	CASSLNLAGGKNIQYF	TGTGCCAGCAGCTTAAACCTAGCGGGAGGGAAAAACATTCAGTACTTC
-	TRBV3-1	TRBJ2-2	many	CASSLRASEQTGELFF	TGTGCCAGCAGTTTAAGGGCTAGTGAACAGACCGGGGAGCTGTTTTTT
-	TRBV3-1	TRBJ2-7	-	CASSPASGYEQYF	TGTGCCAGCAGCCCTGCATCTGGCTACGAGCAGTACTTC
TRBD2	TRBV6-2/TRBV6-3	TRBJ2-1	few	CASSYSSGGANNEQFF	TGTGCCAGCAGTTACTCAAGCGGGGGGGCCAACAATGAGCAGTTCTTC
TRBD2	TRBV6-1	TRBJ2-1	few	CASSGRWAGVYNEQFF	TGTGCCAGCAGTGGACGGTGGGCGGGAGTTTACAATGAGCAGTTCTTC
-	TRBV20-1	TRBJ2-3	few	CSARGSSDTQYF	TGCAGTGCTAGGGGATCATCAGATACGCAGTATTTT
-	TRBV4-2	TRBJ2-7	-	CASSQGARDQYEQYF	TGTGCCAGCAGCCAAGGGGCGCGCGACCAATACGAGCAGTACTTC
TRBD1	TRBV20-1	TRBJ2-7	few	CSARQGLTYEQYF	TGCAGTGCCCGACAGGGCCTAACCTACGAGCAGTACTTC
TRBD2	TRBV6-2/TRBV6-3	TRBJ2-5	-	CASSPPSGGPRETQYF	TGTGCCAGCAGTCCCCCCAGCGGGGGGCCACGGGAGACCCAGTACTTC
TRBD2	TRBV15	TRBJ2-2	-	CATSRDSSGINTGELFF	TGTGCCACCAGCAGAGATTCTAGCGGGATTAACACCGGGGAGCTGTTTTTT
-	TRBV11-2	TRBJ1-1	-	CASSLDPTSAKGDTEAFF	TGTGCCAGCAGCTTAGATCCGACATCGGCAAAAGGGGACACTGAAGCTTTCTTT
TRBD1	TRBV6-1	TRBJ2-5	-	CASSRRDSQETQYF	TGTGCCAGCAGCCGTCGGGACAGTCAAGAGACCCAGTACTTC
TRBD1	TRBV20-1	TRBJ1-5	-	CSARGTGENQPQHF	TGCAGTGCTAGAGGGACAGGAGAAAATCAGCCCCAGCATTTT
-	TRBV4-3	TRBJ1-1	-	CASSQEGEGTNTEAFF	TGCGCCAGCAGCCAAGAGGGGGAGGGCACGAACACTGAAGCTTTCTTT
-	TRBV20-1	TRBJ2-1	-	CSARPSRGGSYNEQFF	TGCAGTGCTAGGCCCTCCCGAGGCGGGTCCTACAATGAGCAGTTCTTC
TRBD1	TRBV12-3/TRBV12-4	TRBJ1-5	few	CASSRTGVIQPQHF	TGTGCCAGCAGCCGGACAGGGGTAATTCAGCCCCAGCATTTT
TRBD1	TRBV6-1	TRBJ1-5	-	CASTLGQSNQPQHF	TGTGCCAGCACCTTGGGACAGAGCAATCAGCCCCAGCATTTT
TRBD2	TRBV10-3	TRBJ2-1	-	CAISENSGGANEQFF	TGTGCCATCAGTGAAAATAGCGGGGGGGCAAATGAGCAGTTCTTC
-	TRBV20-1	TRBJ2-5	-	CGGRFFGKSETQYF	TGCGGGGGAAGGTTCTTCGGAAAGTCGGAGACCCAGTACTTC
TRBD2	TRBV20-1	TRBJ2-7	-	CSARRTSGRGYEQYF	TGCAGTGCTAGGCGGACTAGCGGGAGAGGCTACGAGCAGTACTTC
-	TRBV5-8	TRBJ2-1	-	CASSLFLMSSYNEQFF	TGTGCCAGCAGCTTGTTTTTGATGAGCTCCTACAATGAGCAGTTCTTC
-	TRBV20-1	TRBJ2-5	few	CSASSVTQETQYF	TGCAGTGCTAGCTCCGTAACCCAAGAGACCCAGTACTTC
-	TRBV5-1	TRBJ2-1	-	CARGVTGSTNEQFF	TGCGCCCGCGGAGTTACCGGGAGTACGAATGAGCAGTTCTTC
-	TRBV6-2/TRBV6-3	TRBJ2-1	few	CASSRRDKPYNEQFF	TGTGCCAGCAGCCGCAGGGATAAGCCTTACAATGAGCAGTTCTTC
-	TRBV7-2	TRBJ2-6	few	CASKTTSGANVLTF	TGTGCCAGTAAAACCACCTCTGGGGCCAACGTCCTGACTTTC
TRBD2	TRBV6-5	TRBJ2-3	-	CASSYTNSGKGATQYF	TGTGCCAGCAGTTACACAAATAGCGGGAAGGGAGCTACGCAGTATTTT
TRBD1	TRBV4-3	TRBJ2-1	-	CASSQEVQGLVNEQFF	TGCGCCAGCAGCCAAGAGGTACAGGGGCTGGTCAATGAGCAGTTCTTC
TRBD1	TRBV2	TRBJ1-4	-	CASSELTGQGSEKLFF	TGTGCCAGCAGTGAACTGACGGGACAGGGGTCGGAAAAACTGTTTTTT